This T cell receptor (beta chain) was obtained from a study of blood T cell repertoires in COVID-19. Study context: The samples span acute and convalescent COVID-19 from the United States, Italy and Spain. The analysed material was cDNA or gDNA that came from T cells, B-cell-depleted T cells, or PBMCs.

Methods used by the authors: Estimation of nucleated cell counts relied on the amplification of reference gene primers. Produced via immunoSEQ multiplex PCR; TCRdb's table is partial and in-frame only. The V and J calls and clone size come from that table; D and trimming were worked out from the DNA. This sample has roughly 43,000 clones; around 88% occur once, and the top ten carry roughly 3.7%. This clone was observed a single time. Germline V gives CDR1 SGDLS, CDR2 YYNGEE. Trimming stripped 4 bases from V and 4 bases from J, with 18 bases between. CDR3 length: 16 amino acids. This chain joins TRBV9 and TRBJ2-1; possibly TRBD1 for D (7 bases). Sequencing was performed on peripheral blood. The receptor's source is a human donor in a cohort sampled during active COVID-19. The CDR3 nucleotides read TGTGCCAGCAGCCCATCGGGGGACAGTAAGTACAATGAGCAGTTCTTC. Translated, it gives CASSPSGDSKYNEQFF.